This T cell receptor (beta chain) was retrieved from a study of Ad26.COV2.S vaccination and SARS-CoV-2 variants. About the research overall: As a participant in COV1001, the donor was in the Ad26.COV2.S trial arm.

The treatment is: roughly 19 received Ad26.COV2.S at low or high dose, single or two shots; 5 received placebo; per-sample allocation not given. Day 63 after the first vaccine or placebo injection was the time point for sampling. V was clipped by 1 base and J by 6 bases, with 13 bases between them. From germline, CDR1 is SGHRS and CDR2 YFSETQ. This CDR3 is 15 amino acids long. To note about this clone: What it recognizes is unknown.

Only in-frame clones appear in the TCRdb table, and some are missing; sequencing was by immunoSEQ multiplex PCR. The sample records hundreds of thousands of clones, 80% to 95% being singletons. Study-level points and caveats: The study found similar non-spike TCR breadth in vaccine and placebo recipients. The breadth of spike-specific CD8+ and CD4+ T cell responses after vaccination was reportedly substantial. Measures of TCR breadth and depth may have fallen short of total T cell responses.

The sequence came from a person between 18 and 60 years old who received the Ad26.COV2.S COVID-19 vaccine or a placebo. Sequencing was performed on peripheral blood, taken in a trial of Ad26.COV2.S vaccine versus placebo. V and J are TRBV5-1 and TRBJ2-2, with D perhaps TRBD1 (6 bases). CDR3 sequence (DNA): TGCGCCAGCAGCTTGCGGGCAGGGGCCGCCGGGGAGCTGTTTTTT. This codes for CASSLRAGAAGELFF.